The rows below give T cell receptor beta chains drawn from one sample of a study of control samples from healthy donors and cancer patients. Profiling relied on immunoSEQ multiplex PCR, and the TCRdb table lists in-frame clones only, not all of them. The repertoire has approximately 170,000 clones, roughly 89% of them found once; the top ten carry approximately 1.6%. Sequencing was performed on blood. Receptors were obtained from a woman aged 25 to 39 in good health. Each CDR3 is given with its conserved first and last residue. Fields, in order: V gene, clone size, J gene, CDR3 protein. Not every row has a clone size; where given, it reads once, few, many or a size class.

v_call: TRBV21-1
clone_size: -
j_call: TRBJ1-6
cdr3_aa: CASSKDEVYNSPLHF

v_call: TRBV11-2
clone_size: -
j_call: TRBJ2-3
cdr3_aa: CASSPGLAGITDTQYF

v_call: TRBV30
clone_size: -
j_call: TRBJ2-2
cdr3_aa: CAWSPYRTGELFF

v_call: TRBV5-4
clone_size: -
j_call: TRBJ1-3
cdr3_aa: CASSLEGKAIYF

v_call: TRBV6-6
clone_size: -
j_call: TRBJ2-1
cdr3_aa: CASSRRLGGSSYNEQFF

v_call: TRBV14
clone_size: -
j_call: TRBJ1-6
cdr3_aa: CASSQGIVGSPLHF

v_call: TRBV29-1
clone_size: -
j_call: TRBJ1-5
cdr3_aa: CSVVQGNQPQHF

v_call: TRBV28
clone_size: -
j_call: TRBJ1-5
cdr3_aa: CASSFLGQPQHF

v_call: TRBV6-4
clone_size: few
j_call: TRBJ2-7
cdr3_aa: CASSPGQGAREQYF

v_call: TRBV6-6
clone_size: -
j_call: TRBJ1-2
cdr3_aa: CASNDRYGYTF

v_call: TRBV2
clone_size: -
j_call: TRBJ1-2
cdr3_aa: CASSVGQNYGYTF

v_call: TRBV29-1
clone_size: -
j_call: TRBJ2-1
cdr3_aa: CSVEGLAGNEQFF

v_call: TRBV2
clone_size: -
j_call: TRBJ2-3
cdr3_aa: CASSPDRVTTDTQYF

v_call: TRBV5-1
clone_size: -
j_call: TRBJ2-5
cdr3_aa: CASSLGAGEETQYF

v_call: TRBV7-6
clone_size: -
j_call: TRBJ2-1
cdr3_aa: CASSSGLAFNEQFF

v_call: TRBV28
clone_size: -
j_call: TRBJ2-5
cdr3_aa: CASSFAETQYF

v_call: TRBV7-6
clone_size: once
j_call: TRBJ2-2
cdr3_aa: CASSPGLAGELFF

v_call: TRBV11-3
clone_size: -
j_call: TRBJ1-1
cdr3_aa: CASSLGRNTEAFF

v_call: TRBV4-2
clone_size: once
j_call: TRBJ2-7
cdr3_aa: CASSPIGAGASYEQYF

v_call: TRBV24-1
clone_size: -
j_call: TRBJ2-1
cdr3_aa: CATSSGSSYNEQFF

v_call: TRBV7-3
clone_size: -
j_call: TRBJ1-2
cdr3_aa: CASSRDSFYGYTF

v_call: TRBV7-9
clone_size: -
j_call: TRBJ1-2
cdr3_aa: CASSLAQYGYTF

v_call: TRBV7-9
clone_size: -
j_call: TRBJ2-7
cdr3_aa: CASSLGTGPYEQYF

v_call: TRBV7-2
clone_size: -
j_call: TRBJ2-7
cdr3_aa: CASSFTWTGPYEQYF

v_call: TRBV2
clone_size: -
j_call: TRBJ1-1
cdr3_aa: CASSELEGKGNTEAFF

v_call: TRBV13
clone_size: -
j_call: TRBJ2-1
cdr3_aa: CASSRPSGGYNEQFF

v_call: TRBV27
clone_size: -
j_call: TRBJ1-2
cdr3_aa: CASSLVGQGPYGYTF

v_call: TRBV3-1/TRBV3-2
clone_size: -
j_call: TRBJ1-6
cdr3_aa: CASSQNRGSPLHF

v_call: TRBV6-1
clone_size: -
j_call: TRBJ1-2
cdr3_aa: CASSEAAGYGYTF

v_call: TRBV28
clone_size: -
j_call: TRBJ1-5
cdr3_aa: CASSLQGQPQHF

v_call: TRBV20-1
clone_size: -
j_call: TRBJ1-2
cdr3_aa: CSARLSYGYTF

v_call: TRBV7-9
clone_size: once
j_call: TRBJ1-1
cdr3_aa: CASSPMGGGKNTEAFF

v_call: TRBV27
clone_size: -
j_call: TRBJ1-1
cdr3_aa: CASSLRIGLNTEAFF

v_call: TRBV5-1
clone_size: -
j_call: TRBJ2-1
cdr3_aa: CASSLEQGVSYNEQFF

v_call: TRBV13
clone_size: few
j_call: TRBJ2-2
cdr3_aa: CASSLGLAGHTGELFF

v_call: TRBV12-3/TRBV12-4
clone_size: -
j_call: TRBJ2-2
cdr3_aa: CASSPRGTGELFF

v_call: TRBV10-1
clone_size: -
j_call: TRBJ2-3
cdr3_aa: CASSESGRGNTQYF

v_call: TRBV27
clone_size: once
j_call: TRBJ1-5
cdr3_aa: CASSPHSSNQPQHF

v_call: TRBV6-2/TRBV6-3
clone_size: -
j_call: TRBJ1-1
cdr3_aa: CASSPNTLNTEAFF

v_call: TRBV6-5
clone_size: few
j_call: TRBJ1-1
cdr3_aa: CASSRNTEAFF

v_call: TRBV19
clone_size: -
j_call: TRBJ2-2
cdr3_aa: CASSRTGGGELFF

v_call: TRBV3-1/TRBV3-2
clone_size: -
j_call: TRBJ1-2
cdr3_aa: CASSQAGRSNYGYTF

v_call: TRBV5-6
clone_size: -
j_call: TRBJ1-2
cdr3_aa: CASSLSGTGYGYTF

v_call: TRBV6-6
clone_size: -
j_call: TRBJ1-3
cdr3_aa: CASSYPTGGIGNTIYF

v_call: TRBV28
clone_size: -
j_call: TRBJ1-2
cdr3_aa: CASSLETNYGYTF

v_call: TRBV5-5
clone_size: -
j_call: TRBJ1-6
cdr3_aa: CASSFQNSPLHF